This T cell receptor (beta chain) derives from a study of cytomegalovirus exposure and HLA in healthy donors. Broader study findings: CMV serostatus was the sole immune exposure information available. V- and J-gene trimming of TCR beta was linked (in a later analysis) to a missense DCLRE1C variant.

Primers for the PCR totalled 60 Vbeta and 13 Jbeta. Assay used: immunoSEQ multiplex PCR; TCRdb lists only in-frame clones, some missing. The table records 180,000 or so clones, 75% to 80% of them present only once. Notes on this clone: What it binds is unknown.

Germline V gene data show CDR1 as MNHNS and CDR2 as SASEGT. The CDR3 has 13 amino acids. The junction had 7 bases not matched to a gene; V was cut back by 5 bases and J by 9 bases. The V gene is TRBV6-1, the J gene TRBJ1-2, with 9 bases identical to TRBD1. Sequencing used PBMCs. The source is a man over 45 in good health and CMV-seropositive. Written as DNA, the CDR3 is TGTGCCAGCAGTTTCCGGACAGGGGACAGCTACACCTTC. Translation gives CASSFRTGDSYTF.